The source of this T cell receptor beta chain is a study of shared clonotypes between healthy human individuals. This CDR3 region has 15 residues. The germline CDR1 and CDR2 sequences are SGHAT and FQNNGV. Trimming at V came to 3 bases and at J to 4 bases, leaving 9 bases not matched to a gene. The material for each subset, its genomic DNA, was split evenly across several immunoSEQ plates. Template for every sorted-subset replicate PCR totaled about 0.2 ug DNA, around 32,000 T cell genomes. The method was immunoSEQ multiplex PCR; TCRdb's version includes in-frame clones alone and lacks a portion of them. The sample consists of about 2,200,000 clones, 93% of them appearing once. Naive-designated CD8 cells lacked CD45RO, were positively enriched for CCR7, and omitted terminally differentiated effector memory CD45RA+ cells.

The chain employs TRBV11-2 and TRBJ2-7, with TRBD2 identical over 7 bases. This TCR came from a man between 18 and 29 years old in good health. Some clones in this sample may be carry-over from other donors' samples. The sample taken for sequencing was naive CD8+ T cells from PBMCs. The CDR3 DNA sequence: TGTGCCAGCAGCTTTAGCGTGGCGGGAGAGTACGAGCAGTACTTC. This gives the protein CASSFSVAGEYEQYF.